These 10 T cell receptor beta chains were sequenced from one sample in a study of tissue T cells after allogeneic stem cell transplantation. Assay used: immunoSEQ multiplex PCR; TCRdb lists only in-frame clones, some missing. The sample lists more than 45,000 clones; 73% were seen once. Sequences were obtained from sorted cells pooled from one or two spleens. These receptors originate from a pool of C57BL/6 mice in good health.

To note about this clone: The gene symbols are mouse symbols. The read ends 1 residue before the CDR3 terminus; that terminus is restored from the germline J gene. V usage is TRBV13-2 and J usage is TRBJ2-7, with TRBD2 matching 10 bases. The CDR3 extends over 15 amino acids. Germline CDR1 reads NNHNN; CDR2 reads SYGAGS (reference sequence). V lost 0 bases and J lost 0; bases outside the gene matches: 0. The covered CDR3 bases are TGTGCCAGCGGTGATGCTGGGGGGGCCTCCTATGAACAGTAC. It yields the protein CASGDAGGASYEQY. The full CDR3 is CASGDAGGASYEQYF.

As for this clone: Gene names follow the mouse nomenclature. The read is 1 residue too short to cover the CDR3 end, so that end is filled in from the germline J gene. This chain links TRBV2 with TRBJ2-7; 10 bases agree with TRBD1. The V segment lost 4 bases and the J segment 4 bases; nucleotides outside the gene matches: 1. Germline CDR1 is LGHNA and CDR2 is YSYQKL. CDR3 length: 13 amino acids. CDR3 amino acids: CASSPGQGYEQYF. CDR3 bases read: TGTGCCAGCAGCCCGGGACAGGGGTATGAACAGTAC.

A note on this clone: The gene names here belong to mouse. The CDR3 end lies 1 residue beyond the end of the read and is filled in from the germline J gene. V usage is TRBV13-1 and J usage is TRBJ2-3; 8 bases fit TRBD1. The V and J ends lost 0 bases and 9 bases, in that order; junction bases with no gene match: 9. The CDR3 sequence is 15 residues long. Germline V lookup: CDR1 NSHNY, CDR2 SYGAGN. The CDR3: CASSDAGRGPGTLYF. The CDR3 DNA, read in part, is TGTGCCAGCAGTGATGCAGGCAGGGGGCCGGGCACGCTGTAT.

About this clone itself: Gene names are mouse gene names. The CDR3 goes on 1 residue after the read ends, and that part is filled in from the germline J gene. This sequence joins TRBV13-1 and TRBJ1-4; TRBD1 matches at 7 bases. This CDR3 spans 15 amino acids. Losses at the gene ends were 0 bases for V and 3 bases for J; bases not matched to a gene: 2. Germline CDR1 reads NSHNY; CDR2 reads SYGAGN. The CDR3 DNA, read in part, is TGTGCCAGCAGTGATGAAGGGACAGCCAACGAAAGATTATTT. Amino acids: CASSDEGTANERLF. The complete CDR3 protein is CASSDEGTANERLFF.

A remark on this clone: The genes are named according to mouse. The read ends 1 residue early relative to the CDR3; the germline J gene fills the gap. J is TRBJ1-4 and V is TRBV12-2; 7 bases map to TRBD1. The CDR3 runs to 14 residues. Germline CDR1 is SGHLS and CDR2 is HYDKME. V lost 2 bases to trimming and J lost 7 bases; unmatched junction nucleotides: 6. The CDR3 spells CASSQGAQGERLFF. CDR3 DNA (partial): TGTGCCAGCTCTCAGGGGGCGCAGGGCGAAAGATTATTT.

The sample holds one count of this clone. Gene names denote mouse genes. The read falls 1 residue short of the CDR3 end, and the missing part is taken from the germline J gene. The V call is TRBV1, the J call TRBJ1-1; D is ambiguous. The CDR3 length is 11 residues. Germline lookup yields CDR1 NSQYPW and CDR2 LRSPGD (reference sequence). Trimming left V 3 bases short and J 5 bases short, with 4 bases between. CDR3 DNA (partial): TGCACCTGCAGTGCTGAGACAGAAGTCTTC. This sequence encodes CTCSAETEVF. The whole CDR3 is CTCSAETEVFF. The complete variable domain, with remaining parts taken from reference TRBV1 and TRBJ1-1, reads VTLLEQNPRWRLVPRGQAVNLRCILKNSQYPWMSWYQQDLQKQLQWLFTLRSPGDKEVKSLPGADYLATRVTDTELRLQVANMSQGRTLYCTCSAETEVFFGKGTRLTVV.

This clone was counted a few times. Gene and germline names: mouse. The read comes to an end 1 residue before the CDR3 does, leaving the germline J gene to fill in the end. This chain links TRBV20 with TRBJ2-4; D uncertain. The V gene lost 1 base and the J gene lost 0 bases, with 5 bases spanning the gap. The CDR3 is 13 amino acids. Germline V gene sequence: CDR1 GFQATS, CDR2 STVNSAI. CDR3 bases read: TGTGGTGCTAGGGCTTCTAGTCAAAACACCTTGTAC. Its translation is CGARASSQNTLY. The complete CDR3 protein is CGARASSQNTLYF.

This clone was detected once. Gene names are the mouse ones. The CDR3 extends 1 residue past the end of the read, so its final part is completed from the germline J gene. The chain joins TRBV1 to TRBJ1-1; a weak D match, TRBD1 (6 bases). CDR3 size: 14 residues. Trimming took off 4 bases at V and 0 bases at J, with 9 bases between the two ends. Germline CDR1 is NSQYPW and CDR2 is LRSPGD (reference sequence). The CDR3 region is CTCSVGTPNTEVFF. The part of the CDR3 DNA that was read is TGCACCTGCAGTGTTGGGACACCAAACACAGAAGTCTTC.

Of note for this clone: Gene and germline names: mouse. Additional DNA sequences in this sample encode the identical CDR3. The CDR3 sequence: CAWSLWGNQDTQYF. The CDR3 bases that were read are TGTGCCTGGAGTCTCTGGGGGAACCAAGACACCCAGTAC. The V call is TRBV31, the J call TRBJ2-5, with TRBD2 matching 7 bases. The CDR3 is cut off 1 residue early in the read; its end comes from the germline J gene. The J segment lost 0 bases and the V segment lost 0 bases, leaving 0 bases of the junction unmatched. The CDR3 consists of 14 residues. In germline, CDR1 is GKSSPN, CDR2 SITVG.

This clone was seen a few times. The listed genes are named as in mouse. The CDR3 end falls 1 residue outside the read, so it is completed with the germline J gene. V gene TRBV4 combines with J gene TRBJ2-7, with 11 bases matching TRBD2. The V gene's germline CDR1 is LGHDT and CDR2 YNNKQL (reference sequence). The CDR3 length is 14 residues. The trim removed 5 bases at V and 4 bases at J, leaving 4 bases unmatched. The CDR3 is CASSPDWGGYEQYF. The sequenced CDR3 bases are TGTGCCAGCAGCCCCGACTGGGGGGGGTATGAACAGTAC.